This T cell receptor beta chain was obtained from a study of T cells in Graves' hyperthyroidism and ophthalmopathy. Notes on the study in general: In blood, most of the thyroid clonotypes expanded above 0.001 were also present.

Diagnosis rested on symptoms, serum thyroxine and TRAb, thyroid ultrasound, and orbital computed tomography. The blood sample predates any ophthalmopathy symptoms, coming from first hyperthyroidism diagnosis. With respect to this clonotype: Antigen unknown.

V was clipped by 1 base and J by 1 base, with 19 bases between them. CDR1 and CDR2 (germline): MGHRA, YSYEKL. This CDR3 has 18 residues. Regions amplified from RNA transcripts were the TCR beta CDR3 regions. The study used the HTBI primer set for a first-round RT-PCR of the TCR CDR3. TCRdb ran MiXCR on the multiplex PCR reads and lists one entry per CDR3 protein. The sample contains roughly 150,000 distinct CDR3 sequences, less than 10% of which appear only once. The sequencing input was blood. This chain links TRBV4-1 with TRBJ1-1; D unclear. The receptor comes from a woman between 18 and 29 years old with Graves' hyperthyroidism that later progressed to Graves' ophthalmopathy. The CDR3 sequence: CASSQVILGLPRNTEAFF. CDR3 nucleotides: TGCGCCAGCAGCCAAGTTATATTGGGTTTGCCCCGGAACACTGAAGCTTTCTTT.